This T cell receptor beta chain came from a study of shared clonotypes between healthy human individuals. On the study more broadly: Researchers drew samples from a couple of women and a few men aged 18 to 49.

The CDR3 covers 12 residues. Deletions cut 4 bases from V and 5 bases from J, with 7 bases between. CDR1 is MNHEY, CDR2 SVGAGI, per germline. Clones were sequenced by immunoSEQ multiplex PCR, and TCRdb holds only the in-frame ones, with some missing. The repertoire has about half a million clones, approximately 78% of them found once; the top ten carry more than 10%. The receptor's source is a woman aged 40-49 years in good health. Some clones in this sample may be carry-over from other donors' samples. Source material: PBMCs. The rearrangement joins TRBV6-5 to TRBJ2-3, with D unresolved. CDR3 loop: CASSSDEDTQYF. CDR3 sequence (DNA): TGTGCCAGCAGTTCTGACGAAGATACGCAGTATTTT.